These 10 T cell receptor beta chains originate from one sample sequenced in a study of OX40 agonist ivuxolimab in advanced cancers. Using immunoSEQ multiplex PCR, the repertoire was profiled, and TCRdb retains in-frame clones only, with some absent. The sample carries approximately 61,000 clones, approximately 91% recorded once. Material: CD4+ or CD8+ T cells sorted from blood, obtained in a trial of the OX40 agonist ivuxolimab. These receptors came from an adult with an advanced solid tumor such as melanoma, head and neck, liver or kidney cancer.

The chain links TRBV5-6 to TRBJ2-5; D not resolved. The CDR3 contains 16 residues. V was shortened by 4 bases and J by 5 bases, with 21 bases between the two germline ends. Per the germline V gene, CDR1 is SGHDT and CDR2 is YYEEEE. CDR3 loop: CASSPPSTLTRETQYF. In nucleotides, the CDR3 is TGTGCCAGCAGCCCCCCATCGACATTAACTCGGGAGACCCAGTACTTC.

The rearrangement links TRBV27 to TRBJ2-3; 9 bases fit TRBD1. Germline V gene lookup returns CDR1 MNHEY and CDR2 SMNVEV (reference sequence). With V trimmed by 4 bases and J by 4 bases, 6 bases remained unmatched. This CDR3 spans 15 amino acids. The CDR3 is CASSSTGGSADTQYF. In DNA form, the CDR3 reads TGTGCCAGCAGTTCGACAGGGGGTAGTGCAGATACGCAGTATTTT.

This clone was detected a few times. The CDR3 DNA is TGCGCCAGCAGCCAAGCGGCTACGAGCTCCTACGAGCAGTACTTC. Translation: CASSQAATSSYEQYF. The rearrangement uses TRBV4-1 and TRBJ2-7; D ambiguous. Between the trimmed V and J ends, which lost 1 base and 0 bases, there was a span of 10 bases. Germline CDR1 MGHRA, CDR2 YSYEKL. This CDR3 has 15 amino acids.

The chain links TRBV5-4 to TRBJ1-6, with D hard to call. Germline CDR1 is SGHNT and CDR2 is YYREEE (reference sequence). Trimming took off 0 bases at V and 1 base at J, with 11 bases between the two ends. The CDR3 totals 17 residues. The CDR3 DNA sequence: TGTGCCAGCAGCTTGGGGCGGTCTGGTTCCTATAATTCACCCCTCCACTTT. Translation gives CASSLGRSGSYNSPLHF.

The DNA of the CDR3 is TGTGCCAGCAGTTACCTGGACACGATACACTATGGCTACACCTTC. It encodes CASSYLDTIHYGYTF. The chain recombines TRBV6-5 with TRBJ1-2, with TRBD1 as a possible D gene (5 bases). V lost 2 bases and J 3 bases, leaving 13 bases between the germline ends. The CDR3 consists of 15 residues. CDR1 and CDR2 (germline): MNHEY, SVGAGI.

The genes are TRBV7-9 and TRBJ1-5, with D perhaps TRBD1 (6 bases). The CDR3 extends over 16 amino acids. Germline CDR1 reads SEHNR; CDR2 reads FQNEAQ (reference sequence). V shed 5 bases and J shed 2 bases, with 16 bases lying between them. The CDR3 is CASSAMDSSGNQPQHF. The CDR3 region has the DNA TGTGCCAGCAGCGCAATGGACAGTTCGGGCAATCAGCCCCAGCATTTT.

This sequence joins TRBV6-1 and TRBJ2-3; a weak D match, TRBD2 (7 bases). This CDR3 is 14 amino acids long. The ends were cut back, 9 bases at V and 4 bases at J, with 17 bases in the middle. Per the germline V gene, CDR1 is MNHNS and CDR2 is SASEGT. The CDR3, as DNA: TGTGCCAGTAGAGGGGGGGGCAGGGCAGATACGCAGTATTTT. Encoded protein: CASRGGGRADTQYF.

This rearrangement joins TRBV2 to TRBJ2-1; D may be TRBD2 (5 bases). Per germline, CDR1 SNHLY and CDR2 FYNNEI. The CDR3 runs to 14 residues. Trimming pared 2 bases from V and 6 bases from J, leaving 11 bases between. The CDR3 coding sequence is TGTGCCAGCAGTGAATTTAGCGCGGGCAATGAGCAGTTCTTC. Amino acid sequence: CASSEFSAGNEQFF.

This clone came up once. The chain links TRBV7-9 to TRBJ2-1; D is uncertain. The CDR3 totals 15 residues. Trimming cost V 2 bases and J 4 bases, with 12 bases left between them. CDR1 is SEHNR, CDR2 FQNEAQ, per germline (reference sequence). DNA of the CDR3: TGTGCCAGCAGCTTATCATTACTTTCTTACAATGAGCAGTTCTTC. Protein: CASSLSLLSYNEQFF.

The chain recombines TRBV6-5 with TRBJ1-2; no clear D gene. CDR1 MNHEY and CDR2 SVGAGI come from the germline V gene. The V and J ends lost 0 bases and 8 bases respectively, with 16 bases between them. This CDR3 region has 15 residues. The DNA for the CDR3 is TGTGCCAGCAGTTACTCGACCGGGAGCATGAGAGGCTACACCTTC. Translation: CASSYSTGSMRGYTF.